This TCR beta chain is drawn from a study of blood T cells in healthy people across ages. Study overall: Template switching recovered approximately one barcoded beta molecule for every two T cells. Study results and limitations: Donor CMV status was unknown, possibly confounding expanded clonotype changes.

Per the germline V gene, CDR1 is MNHEY and CDR2 is SVGAGI. The CDR3 totals 12 residues. Trimming removed 6 bases at V and 6 bases at J, with 12 bases between. Using a J-beta primer mix together with a sample-barcoded 5' primer, a second PCR was run for roughly 6 to 11 cycles. TCRdb fed the 5' RACE reads into MiXCR, producing one record per CDR3 protein. Of just under 750,000 distinct CDR3 sequences in the sample, around a fifth were seen once. Comment on this clonotype: As yet, its antigen is unknown.

The sequence was collected from an older man in good health. The rearrangement links TRBV6-5 to TRBJ2-7; D is perhaps TRBD1 (5 bases). Material for sequencing was blood. As DNA, the CDR3 is TGTGCCAGCAGACGTGACAGCTTCGAGCAGTACTTC. As protein: CASRRDSFEQYF.